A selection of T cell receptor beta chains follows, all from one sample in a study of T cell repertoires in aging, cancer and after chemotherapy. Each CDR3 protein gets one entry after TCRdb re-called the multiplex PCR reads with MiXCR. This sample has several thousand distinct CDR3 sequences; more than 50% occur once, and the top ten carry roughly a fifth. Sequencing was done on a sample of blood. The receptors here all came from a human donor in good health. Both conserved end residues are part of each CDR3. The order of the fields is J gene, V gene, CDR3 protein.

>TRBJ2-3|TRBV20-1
CSAEVAERVFDTQYF
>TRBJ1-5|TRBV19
CASRWTNQPQHF
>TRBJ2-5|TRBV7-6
CASSLGGRETQYF
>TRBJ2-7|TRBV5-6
CASSLGGASSYEQYF
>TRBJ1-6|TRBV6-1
CASSTRGEDGNSPLHF
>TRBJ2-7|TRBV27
CASSYGGGASEQYF
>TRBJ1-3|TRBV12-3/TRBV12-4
CASSFIGNTIYF
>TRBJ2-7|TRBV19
CASKALAGGTYEQYF
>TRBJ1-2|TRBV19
CASTTLGGVKGYTF
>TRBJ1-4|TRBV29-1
CSVRGVRNEKLFF